This entry lists 16 T cell receptor beta chains sequenced from one sample in a study of blood T cell repertoires in COVID-19. Libraries were prepared by immunoSEQ multiplex PCR; TCRdb keeps only in-frame clonotypes and omits some of them. The sample lists around 200,000 clones, 80% to 90% seen once, with over 9.5% in the top ten. The material sequenced was peripheral blood. Receptors were obtained from a human donor with active or convalescent COVID-19. The donor label of this sample is uncertain.

The chain uses TRBV30 and TRBJ2-7; the D is unclear. Trimming left V 4 bases short and J 0 bases short, with 13 bases between. The CDR3 has 14 residues. Per germline, CDR1 GTSNPN and CDR2 SVGIG (reference sequence). This CDR3 is CAWTKTGSSYEQYF. In DNA, the CDR3 is TGTGCCTGGACCAAAACGGGTAGCTCCTACGAGCAGTACTTC. Supplemented by reference TRBV30 and TRBJ2-7, the full variable domain reads SQTIHQWPATLVQPVGSPLSLECTVEGTSNPNLYWYRQAAGRGLQLLFYSVGIGQISSEVPQNLSASRPQDRQFILSSKKLLLSDSGFYLCAWTKTGSSYEQYFGPGTRLTVT.

Comments on this clone: Other nucleotide sequences in the sample specify the same CDR3. The V gene is TRBV30, the J gene TRBJ1-2; no clear D. The germline CDR1 and CDR2 sequences are GTSNPN and SVGIG (reference sequence). The CDR3 covers 12 residues. Trimming left V 0 bases short and J 4 bases short, with 6 bases between. In nucleotides, the CDR3 is TGTGCCTGGAGTGTAAACAGCTATGGCTACACCTTC. Amino acid sequence: CAWSVNSYGYTF. Full variable domain (remainder filled in from reference TRBV30 and TRBJ1-2): SQTIHQWPATLVQPVGSPLSLECTVEGTSNPNLYWYRQAAGRGLQLLFYSVGIGQISSEVPQNLSASRPQDRQFILSSKKLLLSDSGFYLCAWSVNSYGYTFGSGTRLTVV.

The V and J genes are TRBV2 and TRBJ2-4, with a possible D match to TRBD2 (6 bases). Germline CDR1 reads SNHLY; CDR2 reads FYNNEI. CDR3 length: 17 residues. Trimming shortened V by 8 bases and J by 3 bases, and 23 bases separated the two germline ends. CDR3: CASQLALEAIVKNIQYF. The CDR3 bases are TGTGCCAGCCAGCTAGCGCTGGAGGCGATAGTCAAAAACATTCAGTACTTC. Looking up the rest from reference TRBV2 and TRBJ2-4 gives the full variable domain: EPEVTQTPSHQVTQMGQEVILRCVPISNHLYFYWYRQILGQKVEFLVSFYNNEISEKSEIFDDQFSVERPDGSNFTLKIRSTKLEDSAMYFCASQLALEAIVKNIQYFGAGTRLSVL.

The CDR3 DNA reads TGTGCCAGCAGTTACCCCTTCATTTTGGGGGAGGGCCCTAGCACAGATACGCAGTATTTT. This gives the protein CASSYPFILGEGPSTDTQYF. The chain is built from TRBV6-9 and TRBJ2-3, with TRBD2 matching 7 bases. The CDR3 contains 20 residues. Germline V gives CDR1 MNHGY, CDR2 SVAAGI. J was trimmed by 0 bases and V by 3 bases; bases with no gene match: 18.

The CDR3 region has the DNA TGCGCCAGCAGCCCGGGTGGACAGGGGACCGGGGTCCTTTCTTACGAGCAGTACTTC. This codes for CASSPGGQGTGVLSYEQYF. This chain connects TRBV5-1 to TRBJ2-7, with 9 bases identical to TRBD1. Germline V gene sequence: CDR1 SGHRS, CDR2 YFSETQ. The CDR3 has 19 amino acids. J was trimmed by 4 bases and V by 4 bases; bases with no gene match: 21. The variable domain in full, with the rest retrieved from reference TRBV5-1 and TRBJ2-7, is KAGVTQTPRYLIKTRGQQVTLSCSPISGHRSVSWYQQTPGQGLQFLFEYFSETQRNKGNFPGRFSGRQFSNSRSEMNVSTLELGDSALYLCASSPGGQGTGVLSYEQYFGPGTRLTVT.

The chain is built from TRBV7-2 and TRBJ2-7; TRBD2 is a possible D gene (6 bases). This CDR3 comprises 14 residues. V was trimmed by 5 bases and J by 7 bases, leaving 18 bases between them. Germline CDR1 is SGHTA and CDR2 is FQGNSA. CDR3 in DNA: TGTGCCAGCAGCCCTCTCGGGAGTAAGGGAGAGCAGTACTTC. Protein: CASSPLGSKGEQYF.

The J gene is TRBJ2-7, the V gene TRBV18; 7 bases are shared with TRBD1. CDR3 length equals 15 residues. V shed 4 bases and J 1 base; nucleotides not matched to a gene: 7. From germline, CDR1 is KGHSH and CDR2 LQKENI. This chain's CDR3 is CASSRTRGSSYEQYF. The CDR3 DNA is TGTGCCAGCTCACGGACCAGGGGGTCGTCCTACGAGCAGTACTTC.

The chain joins TRBV20-1 to TRBJ2-7, with TRBD1 as a possible D gene (6 bases). This CDR3 spans 16 amino acids. CDR1 is DFQATT and CDR2 is SNEGSKA in the germline V gene (reference sequence). Trimming left V 3 bases short and J 4 bases short, with 22 bases between. CDR3 protein: CSASLDYGTRGYEQYF. The DNA of the CDR3 is TGCAGTGCTAGTCTGGATTACGGGACAAGAGGTTACGAGCAGTACTTC.

This sequence joins TRBV9 and TRBJ2-5; 8 nucleotides align to TRBD2. Germline-derived CDR1 and CDR2 are SGDLS and YYNGEE. The CDR3 has 15 residues. The junction had 8 bases not matched to a gene; V was cut back by 3 bases and J by 4 bases. The CDR3 spells CASSATGTSVETQYF. The CDR3 DNA is TGTGCCAGCAGCGCAACCGGGACTAGTGTAGAGACCCAGTACTTC.

The chain combines TRBV19 with TRBJ2-7; D perhaps matches TRBD2 (6 bases). The CDR3 is made up of 13 amino acids. V was trimmed by 9 bases and J by 1 base, leaving 13 bases between them. Germline V lookup: CDR1 LNHDA, CDR2 SQIVND (reference sequence). The CDR3 sequence: CASRAGTSYEQYF. The DNA of the CDR3 is TGTGCCAGCAGGGCTGGGACTTCCTACGAGCAGTACTTC.

The chain carries TRBV24-1 and TRBJ2-1; 11 nucleotides line up with TRBD2. Germline V CDR1 and CDR2: KGHDR, SFDVKD. The length of the CDR3 is 16 residues. Unmatched junction bases numbered 5, after V lost 4 bases and J lost 4 bases. The chain's CDR3 is CATSEPLAGGYNEQFF. CDR3 nucleotides: TGTGCCACCAGTGAACCCCTAGCGGGAGGTTACAATGAGCAGTTCTTC.

The chain has TRBV29-1 and TRBJ2-3; D is perhaps TRBD1 (6 bases). This CDR3 region has 14 residues. From germline, CDR1 is SQVTM and CDR2 ANQGSEA. V was cut by 7 bases and J by 1 base, with 15 bases left in between. The CDR3 is CSAAGDRRTDTQYF. The CDR3 region has the DNA TGCAGCGCCGCCGGTGACAGGCGCACAGATACGCAGTATTTT.

This chain uses TRBV2 with TRBJ2-7; maybe TRBD2 (7 bases). V shed 1 base and J shed 4 bases, with 14 bases lying between them. Germline V gene lookup returns CDR1 SNHLY and CDR2 FYNNEI. The CDR3 sequence is 15 residues long. The CDR3 protein is CASSEVGGLGYEQYF. CDR3 nucleotide sequence: TGTGCCAGCAGTGAAGTGGGGGGGCTAGGGTACGAGCAGTACTTC.

V is TRBV11-2 and J is TRBJ2-7, with 12 positions matching TRBD2. The germline V gene has CDR1 SGHAT and CDR2 FQNNGV. The trim removed 3 bases at V and 2 bases at J, leaving 2 bases unmatched. The CDR3 extends over 15 amino acids. CDR3 DNA sequence: TGTGCCAGCAGCTTTACTAGCGGGGGGACCTACGAGCAGTACTTC. Translating it yields CASSFTSGGTYEQYF.

The V call is TRBV19, the J call TRBJ2-1; 7 bases are shared with TRBD2. The V gene's germline CDR1 is LNHDA and CDR2 SQIVND (reference sequence). The CDR3 length is 13 residues. Trimming took 4 bases from V and 8 from J; bases not matched to a gene: 5. The CDR3 DNA follows: TGTGCCAGTAGTAAGCCGGGGGGTGATGAGCAGTTCTTC. Residues: CASSKPGGDEQFF.

The chain is built from TRBV5-4 and TRBJ2-2, with TRBD2 matching over 8 bases. J lost 6 bases, V lost 3 bases, and 4 bases had no gene match. CDR1 is SGHNT and CDR2 is YYREEE in the germline V gene (reference sequence). This CDR3 contains 14 residues. The CDR3 nucleotides read TGTGCCAGCAGCTCGGCGGGGGGAGCCGGGGAGCTGTTTTTT. It encodes CASSSAGGAGELFF.